The 14 T cell receptor beta chains reported below all come from one sample, sequenced in a study of radiation and T cells in renal cell carcinoma. Method: immunoSEQ multiplex PCR; TCRdb's copy keeps in-frame clones and lacks some. Of about 160,000 clones listed, 88% were seen once; the top ten hold 3.5% to 5%. Time point: baseline pretreatment blood. As to treatment: 15 Gy SBRT to primary tumor, nephrectomy 4 weeks later. This sample comprised blood, obtained from a patient whose treatment included radiotherapy and nephrectomy. The receptors stem from a woman aged 70-85 years with renal cell carcinoma.

The DNA for the CDR3 is TGTGCCAGTAGTATCATAGCGGCGAGCACAGATACGCAGTATTTT. The encoded protein is CASSIIAASTDTQYF. The V and J genes are TRBV19 and TRBJ2-3, with D possibly being TRBD2 (6 bases). V lost 3 bases to trimming and J lost 0 bases, with 10 bases between them. Looked up from germline, CDR1 is LNHDA and CDR2 is SQIVND (reference sequence). The CDR3 runs to 15 residues.

The chain combines TRBV30 with TRBJ2-4; 9 bases map to TRBD1. The CDR3 runs 14 residues. Germline CDR1 GTSNPN, CDR2 SVGIG (reference sequence). With 3 bases clipped from V and 3 bases from J, the junction kept 3 bases outside the gene matches. The CDR3 nucleotides read TGTGCCTGGAGGGGGACAGGGAGCAAAAACATTCAGTACTTC. It codes for CAWRGTGSKNIQYF.

The rearrangement links TRBV5-8 to TRBJ1-6, with D possibly matching TRBD1 (5 bases). Germline V gives CDR1 SGHTS, CDR2 YDEGEE. The CDR3 spans 14 residues. With 0 bases removed from V and 10 bases from J, the gap between germline ends came to 11 bases. CDR3 protein: CASSLGWGESPLHF. CDR3 DNA sequence: TGTGCCAGCAGCTTGGGTTGGGGGGAGTCACCCCTCCACTTT.

This clone was seen only a few times. The V and J genes are TRBV29-1 and TRBJ2-1, with a tentative D call TRBD1 (6 bases). This CDR3 spans 12 amino acids. The V and J ends lost 8 bases and 6 bases respectively, with 14 bases between them. Germline loops: CDR1 SQVTM, CDR2 ANQGSEA. CDR3 in DNA: TGCAGCTCCAAATCAGGGGCCAATGAGCAGTTCTTC. Protein sequence: CSSKSGANEQFF.

This clone was seen a single time. The rearrangement links TRBV28 to TRBJ1-2, with D unclear. The length of the CDR3 is 15 residues. V was pared by 2 bases and J by 4 bases, with 14 bases between. Germline V gives CDR1 MDHEN, CDR2 SYDVKM. The CDR3 nucleotides read TGTGCCAGCAGTTTAGGTTCCGGCGTCTTCTATGGCTACACCTTC. Translating it yields CASSLGSGVFYGYTF.

This rearrangement joins TRBV6-5 to TRBJ1-2; 8 bases are a match to TRBD1. CDR3 length: 12 amino acids. Germline CDR1 reads MNHEY; CDR2 reads SVGAGI. Trimming at V came to 6 bases and at J to 8 bases, leaving 5 bases not matched to a gene. The CDR3, as DNA: TGTGCCAGCAGCCGACAGGGGTGGGGCTACACCTTC. Its protein product is CASSRQGWGYTF.

This chain links TRBV19 with TRBJ2-6; D not resolved. Germline values: CDR1 LNHDA, CDR2 SQIVND (reference sequence). The ends were cut back, 7 bases at V and 0 bases at J, with 13 bases in the middle. This CDR3 has 16 amino acids. The CDR3 protein is CASMVSRDSGANVLTF. CDR3 nucleotides: TGTGCCAGTATGGTTTCTCGAGACTCTGGGGCCAACGTCCTGACTTTC.

Many counts were recorded for this clone. The genes are TRBV2 and TRBJ1-1; D not certain. The CDR3 is 13 amino acids. V was cut by 2 bases and J by 4 bases, with 8 bases left in between. The germline V gene has CDR1 SNHLY and CDR2 FYNNEI. In nucleotides, the CDR3 is TGTGCCAGCAGTGAACGGGAGGTCACTGAAGCTTTCTTT. Translated, it gives CASSEREVTEAFF.

The chain recombines TRBV4-2 with TRBJ1-6; a weak D match, TRBD1 (5 bases). V was trimmed by 2 bases and J by 0 bases, leaving 8 bases between them. Germline CDR1 is LGHNA and CDR2 is YNFKEQ. There are 16 residues in the CDR3. The chain's CDR3 is CASSQHTGSYNSPLHF. In DNA form, the CDR3 reads TGTGCCAGCAGCCAACATACAGGCTCCTATAATTCACCCCTCCACTTT.

The rearrangement uses TRBV5-1 and TRBJ2-5; D uncertain. The CDR3 is made up of 14 amino acids. Trimming left V 0 bases short and J 1 base short, with 7 bases between. CDR1 is SGHRS and CDR2 is YFSETQ in the germline V gene. The CDR3: CASSLAATQETQYF. The CDR3 bases are TGCGCCAGCAGCTTGGCGGCCACCCAAGAGACCCAGTACTTC.

The chain combines TRBV5-1 with TRBJ1-6; TRBD1 matches 9 bases. The CDR3 loop spans 15 amino acids. V trimming: 0 bases; J trimming: 10 bases; junction bases outside the gene matches: 5. Germline V gene lookup returns CDR1 SGHRS and CDR2 YFSETQ. The CDR3 spells CASSLGDRVDSPLHF. CDR3 bases: TGCGCCAGCAGCTTGGGGGACAGGGTAGACTCACCCCTCCACTTT.

The chain employs TRBV14 and TRBJ2-7; no clear D. Trimming stripped 1 base from V and 3 bases from J, with 13 bases between. The CDR3 is 15 residues long. Germline loops: CDR1 SGHDN, CDR2 FVKESK. CDR3 DNA: TGTGCCAGCAGCCAAGCCGGTTTGCAAAACTACGAGCAGTACTTC. This encodes CASSQAGLQNYEQYF.

The chain couples TRBV7-8 to TRBJ2-3; 11 bases map to TRBD2. Losses at the gene ends were 3 bases for V and 4 bases for J; bases not matched to a gene: 9. Germline CDR1 reads SGHVS; CDR2 reads FQNEAQ. CDR3 length: 17 residues. The DNA for the CDR3 is TGTGCCAGCAGCTTGGGGAGTAGCGGGGGGGCATCAGATACGCAGTATTTT. This codes for CASSLGSSGGASDTQYF.

This chain uses TRBV19 with TRBJ1-6; D is unclear. The CDR3 contains 16 residues. Germline V lookup: CDR1 LNHDA, CDR2 SQIVND (reference sequence). Trimming left V 3 bases short and J 7 bases short, with 16 bases between. The CDR3 loop is CASSMGSLTWNSPLHF. Written as DNA, the CDR3 is TGTGCCAGTAGTATGGGGTCCCTGACATGGAATTCACCCCTCCACTTT.